This TCR beta chain was recorded in a study of shared clonotypes between healthy human individuals. Study outcomes and limitations: Limitation of the genetic and exposure-history diversity represented came from the few donors.

Generated by immunoSEQ multiplex PCR, the TCRdb table keeps only in-frame clones and is missing some. The sample holds about 100,000 clones; just over 65% are singletons and the top ten take roughly 22%. Note on this clone: What it binds is unknown.

This CDR3 has 14 residues. In germline, CDR1 is SGHVS, CDR2 FQNEAQ. V lost 5 bases, J lost 6 bases, and 9 bases stayed unmatched. The chain recombines TRBV7-8 with TRBJ1-1, with TRBD1 matching over 7 bases. This receptor was taken from a woman under 40 in good health. The source material was memory CD8+ T cells sorted from blood. Subset specified: CD45RO+ cells pooled with CCR7-negative TemRA cells. Here the CDR3 reads CASSLRQGNSEAFF. The CDR3 region has the DNA TGTGCCAGCAGCCTTAGACAGGGTAATTCTGAAGCTTTCTTT.